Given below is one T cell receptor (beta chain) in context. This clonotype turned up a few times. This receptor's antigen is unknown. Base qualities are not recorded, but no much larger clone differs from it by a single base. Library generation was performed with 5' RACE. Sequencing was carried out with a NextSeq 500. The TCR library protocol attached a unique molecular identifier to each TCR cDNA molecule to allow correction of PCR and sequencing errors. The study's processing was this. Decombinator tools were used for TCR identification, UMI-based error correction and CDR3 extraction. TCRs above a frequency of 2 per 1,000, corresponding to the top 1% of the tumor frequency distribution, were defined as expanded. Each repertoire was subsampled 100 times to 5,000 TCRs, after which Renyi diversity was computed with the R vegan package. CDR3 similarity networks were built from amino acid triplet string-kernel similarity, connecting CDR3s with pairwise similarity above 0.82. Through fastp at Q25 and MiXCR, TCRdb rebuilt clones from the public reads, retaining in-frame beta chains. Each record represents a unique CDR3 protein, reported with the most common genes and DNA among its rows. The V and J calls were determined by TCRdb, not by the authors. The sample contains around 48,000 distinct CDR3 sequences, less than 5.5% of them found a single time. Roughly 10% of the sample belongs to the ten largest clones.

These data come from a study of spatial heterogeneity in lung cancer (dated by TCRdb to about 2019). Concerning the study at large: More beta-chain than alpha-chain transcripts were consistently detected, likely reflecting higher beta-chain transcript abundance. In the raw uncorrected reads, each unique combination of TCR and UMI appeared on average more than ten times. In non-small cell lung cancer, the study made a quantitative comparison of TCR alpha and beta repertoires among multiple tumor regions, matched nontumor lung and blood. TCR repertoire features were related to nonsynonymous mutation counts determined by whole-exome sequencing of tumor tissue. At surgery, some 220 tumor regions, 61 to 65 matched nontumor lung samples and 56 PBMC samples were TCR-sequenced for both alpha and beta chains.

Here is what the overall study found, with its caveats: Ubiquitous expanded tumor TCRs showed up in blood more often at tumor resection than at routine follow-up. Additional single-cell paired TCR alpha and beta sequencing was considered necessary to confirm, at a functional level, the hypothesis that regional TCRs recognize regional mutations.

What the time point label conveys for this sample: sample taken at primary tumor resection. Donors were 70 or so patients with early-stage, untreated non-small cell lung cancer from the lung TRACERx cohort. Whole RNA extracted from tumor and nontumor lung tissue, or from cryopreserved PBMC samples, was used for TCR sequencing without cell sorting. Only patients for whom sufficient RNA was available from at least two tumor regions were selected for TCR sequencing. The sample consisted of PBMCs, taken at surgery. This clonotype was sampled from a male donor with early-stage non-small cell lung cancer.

The CDR3 corresponds to CSARPPLAGEVGQFF. The sequenced DNA: TGCAGTGCTAGGCCCCCACTAGCGGGAGAAGTGGGGCAGTTCTTC. The chain is made from TRBV20-1 and TRBJ2-1, and 11 junctional nucleotides match TRBD2. CDR1 and CDR2, looked up from the germline V gene (reference sequence), are DFQATT and SNEGSKA. Here V drops 3 bases and J drops 12 bases, and the junction holds 13 bases not matched to any gene. There are 15 amino acids in the CDR3, from cysteine to phenylalanine inclusive. Of the read, only the CDR3 DNA is kept; its 45 bases are in frame from base 1.